This TCR beta chain is from a study of blood T cell repertoires in COVID-19. Study background: Samples came from the United States, Italy and Spain, spanning acute and convalescent COVID-19. PBMCs, B-cell-depleted T cells, or T cells were the source of the cDNA or gDNA that made up the material.

This CDR3 is 18 amino acids long. Germline V gives CDR1 MRHNA, CDR2 SNTAGT. After removal of 3 bases from V and 6 bases from J, the junction contained 13 bases not matched to a gene. Original processing methods: Estimated nucleated cell counts came from reference gene primer amplification. Profiled with immunoSEQ multiplex PCR; TCRdb holds only in-frame clones, not every one. The V and J calls and clone size were taken over from that table, and D and trimming were inferred from the DNA. Altogether 250,000 or so clones are present, 84% being singletons, with the ten largest covering approximately 1.5%.

The genes are TRBV6-4 and TRBJ2-2, with 10 bases identical to TRBD2. This clonotype was obtained from a woman between 35 and 50 years old who had recovered from COVID-19. The sequenced sample consisted of peripheral blood. The CDR3 DNA reads as TGTGCCAGCAGTGAAGTTGGAGAAGCGGGGGGGATTGCCGGGGAGCTGTTTTTT. Translation: CASSEVGEAGGIAGELFF.